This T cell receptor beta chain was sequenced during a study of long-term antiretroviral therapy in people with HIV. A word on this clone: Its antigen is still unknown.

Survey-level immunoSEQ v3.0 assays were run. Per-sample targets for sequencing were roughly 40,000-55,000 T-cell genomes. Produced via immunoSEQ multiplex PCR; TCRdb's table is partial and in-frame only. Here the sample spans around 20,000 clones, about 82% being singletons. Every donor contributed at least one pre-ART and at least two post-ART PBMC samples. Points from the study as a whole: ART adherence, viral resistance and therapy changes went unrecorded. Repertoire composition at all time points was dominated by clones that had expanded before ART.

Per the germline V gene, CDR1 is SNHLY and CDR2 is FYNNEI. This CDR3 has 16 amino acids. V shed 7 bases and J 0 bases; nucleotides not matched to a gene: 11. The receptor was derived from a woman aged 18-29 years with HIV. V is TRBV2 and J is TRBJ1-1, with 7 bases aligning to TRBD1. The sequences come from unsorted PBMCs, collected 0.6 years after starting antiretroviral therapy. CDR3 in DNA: TGTGCCAGCAAAAGGACAGGAGGGGCTATGAACACTGAAGCTTTCTTT. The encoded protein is CASKRTGGAMNTEAFF.